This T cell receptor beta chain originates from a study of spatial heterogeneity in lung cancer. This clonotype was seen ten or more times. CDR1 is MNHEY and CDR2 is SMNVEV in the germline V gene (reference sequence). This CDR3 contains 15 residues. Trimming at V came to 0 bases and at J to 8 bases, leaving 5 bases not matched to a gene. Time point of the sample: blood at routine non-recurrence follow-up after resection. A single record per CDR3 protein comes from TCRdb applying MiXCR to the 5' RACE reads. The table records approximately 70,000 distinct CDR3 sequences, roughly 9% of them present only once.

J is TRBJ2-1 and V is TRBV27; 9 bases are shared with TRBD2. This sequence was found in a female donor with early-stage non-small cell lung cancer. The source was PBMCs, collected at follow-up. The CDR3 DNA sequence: TGTGCCAGCAGTTTATCGGCTAGCGGGATGGATGAGCAGTTCTTC. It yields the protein CASSLSASGMDEQFF.